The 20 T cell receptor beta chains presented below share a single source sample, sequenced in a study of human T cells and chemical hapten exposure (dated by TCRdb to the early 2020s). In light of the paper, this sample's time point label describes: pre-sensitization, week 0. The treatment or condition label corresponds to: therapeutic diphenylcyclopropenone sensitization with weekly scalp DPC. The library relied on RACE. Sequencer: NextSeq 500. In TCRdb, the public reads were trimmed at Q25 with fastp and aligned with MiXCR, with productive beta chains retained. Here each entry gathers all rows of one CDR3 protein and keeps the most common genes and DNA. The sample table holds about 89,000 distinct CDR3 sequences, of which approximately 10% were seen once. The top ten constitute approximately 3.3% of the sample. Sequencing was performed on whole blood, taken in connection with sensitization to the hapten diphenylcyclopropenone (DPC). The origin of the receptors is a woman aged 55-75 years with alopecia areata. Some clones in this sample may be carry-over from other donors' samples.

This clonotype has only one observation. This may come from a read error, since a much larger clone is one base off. CDR3 in amino acids: CASSIENRSLSGEQYF. The CDR3 DNA reads TGTGCCAGCAGTATCGAGAACCGGAGCCTCTCCGGGGAGCAGTACTTC. This chain links TRBV27 with TRBJ2-7; D ambiguous. The CDR3 spans 16 residues. Germline V gene data show CDR1 as MNHEY and CDR2 as SMNVEV (reference sequence). The ends were cut back, 5 bases at V and 7 bases at J, with 24 bases in the middle.

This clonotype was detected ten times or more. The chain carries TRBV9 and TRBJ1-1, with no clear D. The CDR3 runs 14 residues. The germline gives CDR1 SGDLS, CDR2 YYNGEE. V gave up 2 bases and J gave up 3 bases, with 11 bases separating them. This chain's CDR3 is CASSVRHVHTEAFF. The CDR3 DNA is TGTGCCAGCAGCGTGCGTCATGTGCACACTGAAGCTTTCTTT.

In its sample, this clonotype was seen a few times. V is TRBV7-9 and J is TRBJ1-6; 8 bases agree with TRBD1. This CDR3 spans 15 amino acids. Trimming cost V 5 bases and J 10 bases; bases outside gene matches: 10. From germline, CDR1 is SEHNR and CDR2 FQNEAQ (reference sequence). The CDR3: CASSTGQGIGSPLHF. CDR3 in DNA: TGTGCCAGCAGCACAGGACAGGGCATCGGGTCACCCCTCCACTTT.

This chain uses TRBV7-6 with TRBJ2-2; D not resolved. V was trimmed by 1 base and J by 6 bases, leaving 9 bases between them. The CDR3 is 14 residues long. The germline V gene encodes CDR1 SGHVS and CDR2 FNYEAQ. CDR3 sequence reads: CASSLGVGSGELFF. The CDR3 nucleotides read TGTGCCAGCAGCTTAGGGGTAGGGTCCGGGGAGCTGTTTTTT.

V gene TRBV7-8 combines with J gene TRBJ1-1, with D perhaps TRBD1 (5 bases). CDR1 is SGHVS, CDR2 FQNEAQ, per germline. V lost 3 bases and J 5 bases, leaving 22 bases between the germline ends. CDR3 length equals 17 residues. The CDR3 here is CASSFSWARDHVTEAFF. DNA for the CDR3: TGTGCCAGCAGCTTTTCCTGGGCGAGGGACCATGTTACTGAAGCTTTCTTT.

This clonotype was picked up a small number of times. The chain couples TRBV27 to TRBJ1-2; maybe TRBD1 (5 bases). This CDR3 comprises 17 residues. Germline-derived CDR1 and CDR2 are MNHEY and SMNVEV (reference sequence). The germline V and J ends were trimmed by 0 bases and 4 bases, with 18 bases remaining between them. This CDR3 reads CASSLSYDLPDSYGYTF. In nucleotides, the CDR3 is TGTGCCAGCAGTTTATCGTACGACCTACCCGACAGCTATGGCTACACCTTC.

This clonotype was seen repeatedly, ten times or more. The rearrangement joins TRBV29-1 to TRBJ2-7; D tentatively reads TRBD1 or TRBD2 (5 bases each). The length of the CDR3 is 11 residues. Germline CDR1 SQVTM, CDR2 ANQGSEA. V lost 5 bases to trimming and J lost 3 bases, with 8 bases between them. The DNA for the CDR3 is TGCAGCGTTCCGGGGCTCTACGAGCAGTACTTC. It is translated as CSVPGLYEQYF.

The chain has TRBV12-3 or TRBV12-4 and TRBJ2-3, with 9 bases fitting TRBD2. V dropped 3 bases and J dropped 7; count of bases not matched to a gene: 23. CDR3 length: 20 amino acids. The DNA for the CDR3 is TGTGCCAGCAGTTTCCCCAGGGCCAGCGGGGGGTCTACGTCGAGTCATACGCAGTATTTT. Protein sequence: CASSFPRASGGSTSSHTQYF.

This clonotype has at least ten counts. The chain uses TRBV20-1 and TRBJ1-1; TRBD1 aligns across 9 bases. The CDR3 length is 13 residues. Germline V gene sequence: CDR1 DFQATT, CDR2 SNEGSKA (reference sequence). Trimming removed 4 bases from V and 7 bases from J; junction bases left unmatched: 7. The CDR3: CSATRTGEGEAFF. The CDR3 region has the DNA TGCAGTGCTACCCGGACAGGGGAGGGTGAAGCTTTCTTT.

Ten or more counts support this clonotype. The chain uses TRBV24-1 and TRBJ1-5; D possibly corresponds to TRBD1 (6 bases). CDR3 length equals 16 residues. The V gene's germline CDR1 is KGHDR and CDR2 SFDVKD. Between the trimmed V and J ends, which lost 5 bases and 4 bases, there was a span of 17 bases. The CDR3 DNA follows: TGTGCCACCAGTGCCGAAGGACAGAGACTTAATCAGCCCCAGCATTTT. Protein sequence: CATSAEGQRLNQPQHF.

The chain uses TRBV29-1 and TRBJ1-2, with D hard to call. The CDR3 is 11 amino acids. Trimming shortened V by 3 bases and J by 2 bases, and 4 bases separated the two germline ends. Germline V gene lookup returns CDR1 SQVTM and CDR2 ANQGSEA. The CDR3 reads CSVDGNYGYTF. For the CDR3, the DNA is TGCAGCGTTGACGGCAACTATGGCTACACCTTC.

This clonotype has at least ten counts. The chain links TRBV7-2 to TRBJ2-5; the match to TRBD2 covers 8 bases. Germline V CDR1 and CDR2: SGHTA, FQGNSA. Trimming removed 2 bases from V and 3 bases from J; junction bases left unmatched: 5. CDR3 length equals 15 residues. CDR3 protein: CASSLSGLAEETQYF. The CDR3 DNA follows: TGTGCCAGCAGCTTAAGTGGACTAGCAGAAGAGACCCAGTACTTC.

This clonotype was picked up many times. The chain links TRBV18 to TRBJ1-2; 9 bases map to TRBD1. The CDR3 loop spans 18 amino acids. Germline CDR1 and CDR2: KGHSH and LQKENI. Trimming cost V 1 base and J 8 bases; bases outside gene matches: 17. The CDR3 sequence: CASSPQDRGPALGYGYTF. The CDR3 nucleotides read TGTGCCAGCTCACCACAGGACAGGGGACCGGCTTTGGGATACGGCTACACCTTC.

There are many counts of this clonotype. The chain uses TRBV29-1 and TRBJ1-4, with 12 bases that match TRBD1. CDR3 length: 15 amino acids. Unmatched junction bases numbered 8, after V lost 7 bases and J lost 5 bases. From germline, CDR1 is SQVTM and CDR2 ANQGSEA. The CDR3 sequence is CSAGTGGAGNEKLFF. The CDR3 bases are TGCAGCGCGGGGACAGGGGGCGCGGGAAATGAAAAACTGTTTTTT.

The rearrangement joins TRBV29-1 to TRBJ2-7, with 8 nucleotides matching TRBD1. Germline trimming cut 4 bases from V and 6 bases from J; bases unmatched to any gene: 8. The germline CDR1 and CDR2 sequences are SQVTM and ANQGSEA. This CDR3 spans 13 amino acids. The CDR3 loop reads CSVGGRGRSEQYF. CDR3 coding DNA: TGCAGCGTTGGCGGCAGGGGGCGAAGCGAGCAGTACTTC.

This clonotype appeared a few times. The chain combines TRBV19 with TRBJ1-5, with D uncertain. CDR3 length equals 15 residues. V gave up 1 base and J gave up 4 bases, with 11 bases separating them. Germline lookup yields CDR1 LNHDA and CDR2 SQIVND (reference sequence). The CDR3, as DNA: TGTGCCAGTAGTATAGGACAAACCACTAATCAGCCCCAGCATTTT. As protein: CASSIGQTTNQPQHF.

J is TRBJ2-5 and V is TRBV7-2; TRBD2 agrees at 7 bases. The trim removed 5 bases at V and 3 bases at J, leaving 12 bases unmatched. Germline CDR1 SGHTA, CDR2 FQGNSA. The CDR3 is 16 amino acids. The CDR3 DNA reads TGTGCCAGCAGCCCCTCAGCGGGGACTGTCAAAGAGACCCAGTACTTC. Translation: CASSPSAGTVKETQYF.

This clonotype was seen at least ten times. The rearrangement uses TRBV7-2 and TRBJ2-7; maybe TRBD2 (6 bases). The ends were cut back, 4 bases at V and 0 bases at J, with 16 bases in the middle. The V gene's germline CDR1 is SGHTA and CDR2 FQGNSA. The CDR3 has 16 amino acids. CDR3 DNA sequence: TGTGCCAGCAGCTCAGAGTCGGCGGGGAGCTCCTACGAGCAGTACTTC. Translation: CASSSESAGSSYEQYF.

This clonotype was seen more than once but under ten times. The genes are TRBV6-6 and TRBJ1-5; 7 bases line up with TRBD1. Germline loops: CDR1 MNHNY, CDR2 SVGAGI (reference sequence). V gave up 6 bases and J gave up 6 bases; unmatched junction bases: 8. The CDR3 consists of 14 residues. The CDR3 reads CASSIKAGGQPQHF. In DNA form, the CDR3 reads TGTGCCAGCAGCATAAAGGCAGGGGGTCAGCCCCAGCATTTT.

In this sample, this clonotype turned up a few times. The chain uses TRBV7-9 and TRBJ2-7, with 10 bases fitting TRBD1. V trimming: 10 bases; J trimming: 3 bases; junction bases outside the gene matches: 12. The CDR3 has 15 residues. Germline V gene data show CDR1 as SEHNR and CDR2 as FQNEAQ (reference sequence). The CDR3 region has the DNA TGTGCCACCAAGCTGGGAGGGACAGGGGACTACGAGCAGTACTTC. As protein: CATKLGGTGDYEQYF. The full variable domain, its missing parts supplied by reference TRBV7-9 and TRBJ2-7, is DTGVSQNPRHKITKRGQNVTFRCDPISEHNRLYWYRQTLGQGPEFLTYFQNEAQLEKSRLLSDRFSAERPKGSFSTLEIQRTEQGDSAMYLCATKLGGTGDYEQYFGPGTRLTVT.